The clone carrying this TCR beta chain appeared a few times. The sample comes from a study of CD8+CD57+ T cells in acquired aplastic anemia. Patients chosen for sequencing had CD8+CD57+ cells that had expanded, as shown by flow cytometry. TCR beta VDJ combinations and CDR3 sequences were profiled from genomic DNA. TCRdb passed the reads through MiXCR, listing each CDR3 protein once. Of 450,000 to 550,000 distinct CDR3 sequences listed, less than 35% are singletons. Sequencing was performed on sorted CD4+, CD8+, or CD8+CD57+ T cells (not recorded which) from PBMCs. The TCR comes from a human donor with aplastic anemia.

The CDR3 DNA reads TGTGCCAGCAGTTTATTAATCACAGGGACCCACGAGCAGTACTTC. The encoded protein is CASSLLITGTHEQYF. The V gene is TRBV28, the J gene TRBJ2-7; TRBD1 might be the D (6 bases). Per germline, CDR1 MDHEN and CDR2 SYDVKM. V lost 1 base, J lost 5 bases, and 15 bases lay in between. The CDR3 spans 15 residues.